This TCR beta chain came from a study of blood T cell repertoires in COVID-19. Study in general: Samples taken during acute and convalescent COVID-19 were collected in the United States, Italy and Spain. Nucleic acid was either cDNA or gDNA, and it came from T cells, B-cell-depleted T cells, or PBMCs.

The CDR3 length is 14 residues. Germline CDR1 reads SGDLS; CDR2 reads YYNGEE. Trimming at V came to 4 bases and at J to 8 bases, leaving 8 bases not matched to a gene. Under the authors' procedure: Reference gene primer amplification gave estimated nucleated cell counts. Sequenced by immunoSEQ multiplex PCR; TCRdb stores in-frame clones only, minus some. That table supplies the V and J calls and clone size; D and trimming were determined from the DNA. The sample contains 380,000 or so clones, more than 80% of which appear only once. What was sequenced was peripheral blood. The receptor comes from a man in his forties with acute or convalescent COVID-19. V usage is TRBV9 and J usage is TRBJ1-1; 10 bases match TRBD1. The CDR3 loop reads CASSSARDRGEAFF. CDR3 DNA: TGTGCCAGCAGCTCAGCACGGGACAGGGGAGAAGCTTTCTTT.